Following are 20 T cell receptor beta chains from one sample sequenced in a study of blood T cell repertoires in COVID-19. Repertoires were generated with immunoSEQ multiplex PCR, while TCRdb's copy carries only in-frame clones and drops some. The repertoire holds fewer than 450,000 clones, with roughly 87% as singletons. Sequenced: PBMCs or T cells enriched from blood (not recorded which). These receptors all come from a woman in her forties with acute COVID-19.

The chain is built from TRBV27 and TRBJ2-6; D is undetermined. The germline V and J ends were trimmed by 5 bases and 0 bases, with 8 bases remaining between them. The CDR3 is 15 amino acids. CDR1 is MNHEY, CDR2 SMNVEV, per germline (reference sequence). Here the CDR3 reads CASSKLASGANVLTF. In DNA, the CDR3 is TGTGCCAGCAGTAAACTCGCCTCTGGGGCCAACGTCCTGACTTTC.

The V and J genes are TRBV5-4 and TRBJ2-7; D uncertain. The CDR3 totals 12 residues. The V gene's germline CDR1 is SGHNT and CDR2 YYREEE (reference sequence). The V end was cut by 7 bases, the J end by 0 bases, with 8 bases between. The CDR3 here is CASSANSYEQYF. DNA for the CDR3: TGTGCCAGCTCAGCGAACTCCTACGAGCAGTACTTC. Drawing the rest from reference TRBV5-4 and TRBJ2-7, the complete variable domain is ETGVTQSPTHLIKTRGQQVTLRCSSQSGHNTVSWYQQALGQGPQFIFQYYREEENGRGNFPPRFSGLQFPNYSSELNVNALELDDSALYLCASSANSYEQYFGPGTRLTVT.

This clone was seen more than once but under ten times. The rearrangement uses TRBV12-3 or TRBV12-4 and TRBJ1-4; D remains ambiguous. The CDR3 is 12 amino acids. With 5 bases removed from V and 3 bases from J, the gap between germline ends came to 4 bases. CDR3 loop: CASSLPNEKLFF. CDR3 nucleotides: TGTGCCAGCAGTCTCCCTAATGAAAAACTGTTTTTT.

This chain links TRBV6-5 with TRBJ1-1; D not certain. Germline lookup yields CDR1 MNHEY and CDR2 SVGAGI. Trimming shortened V by 6 bases and J by 1 base, and 12 bases separated the two germline ends. The CDR3 has 14 amino acids. This chain's CDR3 is CASSERATNTEAFF. In DNA form, the CDR3 reads TGTGCCAGCAGCGAGCGGGCCACGAACACTGAAGCTTTCTTT.

This chain uses TRBV3-1 (or the pseudogene TRBV3-2) with TRBJ1-2, with D perhaps matching TRBD1 (5 bases). V was shortened by 4 bases and J by 7 bases, with 22 bases between the two germline ends. The CDR3 contains 16 residues. Germline V gene lookup returns CDR1 LGHDT and CDR2 YNNKEL (reference sequence). CDR3 amino acids: CASSPRDAPRVTGYTF. As DNA, the CDR3 is TGTGCCAGCAGCCCGCGGGACGCCCCGAGAGTAACTGGCTACACCTTC.

This chain connects TRBV30 to TRBJ2-7; a weak D match, TRBD1 (5 bases). The CDR3 has 11 residues. The germline V gene has CDR1 GTSNPN and CDR2 SVGIG (reference sequence). Trimming took off 3 bases at V and 5 bases at J, with 8 bases between the two ends. CDR3 region: CAWSRVHEQYF. Written as DNA, the CDR3 is TGTGCCTGGAGCAGGGTCCACGAGCAGTACTTC.

The chain carries TRBV30 and TRBJ1-3; D not certain. Looked up from germline, CDR1 is GTSNPN and CDR2 is SVGIG (reference sequence). V was shortened by 5 bases and J by 1 base, with 9 bases between the two germline ends. This CDR3 comprises 13 residues. CDR3 in amino acids: CAWGRRSGNTIYF. The CDR3, as DNA: TGTGCCTGGGGTCGGAGATCTGGAAACACCATATATTTT.

The V gene is TRBV11-2, the J gene TRBJ1-2; 7 bases fit TRBD1. Per the germline V gene, CDR1 is SGHAT and CDR2 is FQNNGV. V trimming: 1 base; J trimming: 7 bases; junction bases outside the gene matches: 12. The CDR3 sequence is 16 residues long. The CDR3 region is CASSLGQGGRQGGYTF. CDR3 nucleotides: TGTGCCAGCAGCTTAGGACAGGGCGGTCGGCAGGGTGGCTACACCTTC.

The rearrangement links TRBV9 to TRBJ1-3, with D possibly being TRBD1 (5 bases). The CDR3 totals 17 residues. The V gene's germline CDR1 is SGDLS and CDR2 YYNGEE. Trimming pared 4 bases from V and 4 bases from J, leaving 21 bases between. Here the CDR3 reads CASSLGNTGSGGNTIYF. Here the CDR3 DNA reads TGTGCCAGCAGCCTAGGGAATACAGGTTCAGGCGGAAACACCATATATTTT.

Here the CDR3 reads CASSSIGDAVSGEKLFF. CDR3 DNA: TGTGCCAGCAGCTCAATCGGCGACGCCGTATCGGGTGAAAAACTGTTTTTT. The J gene is TRBJ1-4, the V gene TRBV11-2; unclear D gene. Germline assignment: CDR1 SGHAT and CDR2 FQNNGV. This CDR3 comprises 17 residues. V was cut by 4 bases and J by 7 bases, with 22 bases left in between. Full variable domain (remainder filled in from reference TRBV11-2 and TRBJ1-4): EAGVAQSPRYKIIEKRQSVAFWCNPISGHATLYWYQQILGQGPKLLIQFQNNGVVDDSQLPKDRFSAERLKGVDSTLKIQPAKLEDSAVYLCASSSIGDAVSGEKLFFGSGTQLSVL.

The rearrangement links TRBV19 to TRBJ1-5, with D perhaps matching TRBD1 (5 bases). The germline CDR1 and CDR2 sequences are LNHDA and SQIVND (reference sequence). CDR3 length equals 14 residues. V gave up 3 bases and J gave up 7 bases, with 13 bases separating them. CDR3 in amino acids: CASSILDNDQPQHF. DNA for the CDR3: TGTGCCAGTAGTATCTTGGACAATGACCAGCCCCAGCATTTT. Supplemented by reference TRBV19 and TRBJ1-5, the full variable domain reads DGGITQSPKYLFRKEGQNVTLSCEQNLNHDAMYWYRQDPGQGLRLIYYSQIVNDFQKGDIAEGYSVSREKKESFPLTVTSAQKNPTAFYLCASSILDNDQPQHFGDGTRLSIL.

The CDR3 spells CAWCVLGQGDQPQHF. In DNA form, the CDR3 reads TGTGCCTGGTGCGTCCTCGGACAGGGGGACCAGCCCCAGCATTTT. This chain uses TRBV30 with TRBJ1-5; 10 positions agree with TRBD1. Germline V gives CDR1 GTSNPN, CDR2 SVGIG (reference sequence). V dropped 5 bases and J dropped 7; count of bases not matched to a gene: 11. The CDR3 sequence is 15 residues long.

This chain connects TRBV3-1 (or the pseudogene TRBV3-2) to TRBJ1-5; D may be TRBD1 (5 bases). CDR1 is LGHDT and CDR2 is YNNKEL in the germline V gene (reference sequence). V lost 1 base and J 9 bases, leaving 22 bases between the germline ends. The CDR3 contains 17 residues. The CDR3 sequence is CASSQGPIGVMGSPQHF. Here the CDR3 DNA reads TGTGCCAGCAGCCAAGGCCCTATAGGGGTGATGGGGTCGCCCCAGCATTTT.

The gene calls are TRBV4-2 and TRBJ2-5; 7 bases are a match to TRBD2. Germline CDR1 reads LGHNA; CDR2 reads YNFKEQ. The V and J ends lost 3 bases and 2 bases, in that order; junction bases with no gene match: 6. This CDR3 comprises 15 residues. CDR3 nucleotide sequence: TGTGCCAGCAGCCAGGAGCGGGGCCCACAAGAGACCCAGTACTTC. It yields the protein CASSQERGPQETQYF.

This sequence joins TRBV19 and TRBJ2-7; D might be TRBD1 (6 bases). Per germline, CDR1 LNHDA and CDR2 SQIVND (reference sequence). Trimming cost V 3 bases and J 9 bases, with 15 bases left between them. The CDR3 runs to 13 residues. The CDR3 region is CASSIGGQTGQYF. The CDR3 nucleotides read TGTGCCAGTAGTATTGGTGGGCAGACAGGGCAGTACTTC.

The chain is built from TRBV5-6 and TRBJ1-1; D remains unclear. This CDR3 has 14 amino acids. The ends were cut back, 0 bases at V and 4 bases at J, with 10 bases in the middle. Per the germline V gene, CDR1 is SGHDT and CDR2 is YYEEEE. In DNA, the CDR3 is TGTGCCAGCAGCTTGGCCGGGGATCTCACTGAAGCTTTCTTT. It codes for CASSLAGDLTEAFF.

V usage is TRBV10-2 and J usage is TRBJ1-1, with 7 bases identical to TRBD1. The CDR3 sequence is 12 residues long. The V gene's germline CDR1 is WSHSY and CDR2 SAAADI. Trimming at V came to 2 bases and at J to 8 bases, leaving 2 bases not matched to a gene. This CDR3 reads CASSEGDSEAFF. CDR3 in DNA: TGCGCCAGCAGTGAGGGGGACAGCGAAGCTTTCTTT.

This sequence joins TRBV5-4 and TRBJ1-6; TRBD1 aligns across 10 bases. Germline assignment: CDR1 SGHNT and CDR2 YYREEE (reference sequence). This CDR3 is 17 amino acids long. After removal of 4 bases from V and 1 base from J, the junction contained 5 bases not matched to a gene. The CDR3 loop is CASSRGQGGSYNSPLHF. The CDR3 region has the DNA TGTGCCAGCAGCAGAGGACAGGGGGGGTCCTATAATTCACCCCTCCACTTT.

This clone was found once. This rearrangement joins TRBV2 to TRBJ1-1; D not certain. The CDR3 length is 9 residues. Looked up from germline, CDR1 is SNHLY and CDR2 is FYNNEI. The CDR3 nucleotides are TGTTTCATTTCGGCTGAAGCTTTCTTT. Protein sequence: CFISAEAFF.

The chain joins TRBV19 to TRBJ1-2; D not certain. Germline CDR1 is LNHDA and CDR2 is SQIVND (reference sequence). CDR3 length: 13 amino acids. V lost 4 bases, J lost 4 bases, and 10 bases lay in between. CDR3 loop: CASSRPGSYGYTF. The CDR3 DNA reads as TGTGCCAGTAGTAGGCCGGGATCCTATGGCTACACCTTC.